Listed below are T cell receptor beta chains from one sample, sequenced in a study of blood T cell repertoires in COVID-19. The data were produced by immunoSEQ multiplex PCR, yet TCRdb's version contains in-frame clones alone and is incomplete. The profile shows approximately 200,000 clones, over 75% of them singletons. Sequencing was performed on peripheral blood. These receptor sequences come from a man in his fifties with acute or convalescent COVID-19. Both conserved end residues are part of each CDR3. The order of the fields is J gene, clone size, D gene, V gene, CDR3 DNA, CDR3 protein. D genes are given only for firm matches. For some rows the clone size is stated as once, few or many, or as a class when expanded; others skip it.

j_gene: TRBJ1-1
abundance: .
d_gene: TRBD1
v_gene: TRBV10-1
CDR3nt: TGCGCCAGCAGTACAGACAGGGACGGCACTGAAGCTTTCTTT
CDR3aa: CASSTDRDGTEAFF

j_gene: TRBJ1-1
abundance: .
d_gene: TRBD1
v_gene: TRBV29-1
CDR3nt: TGCAGCGTCCTAGGGACAGCGAACACTGAAGCTTTCTTT
CDR3aa: CSVLGTANTEAFF

j_gene: TRBJ1-2
abundance: .
d_gene: .
v_gene: TRBV5-1
CDR3nt: TGCGCCAGCAGCTTGGGACAGTCTAACTATGGCTACACCTTC
CDR3aa: CASSLGQSNYGYTF

j_gene: TRBJ2-7
abundance: few
d_gene: TRBD1
v_gene: TRBV9
CDR3nt: TGTGCCAGCAGCCTGGGACAGTACTACGAGCAGTACTTC
CDR3aa: CASSLGQYYEQYF

j_gene: TRBJ2-1
abundance: .
d_gene: TRBD2
v_gene: TRBV7-6
CDR3nt: TGTGCCAGCAGCCTACTTCTAGCGGGGGATCGATACAATGAGCAGTTCTTC
CDR3aa: CASSLLLAGDRYNEQFF

j_gene: TRBJ1-2
abundance: .
d_gene: .
v_gene: TRBV6-2/TRBV6-3
CDR3nt: TGTGCCAGCAGTCCCGGACAATTTGGCTACACCTTC
CDR3aa: CASSPGQFGYTF

j_gene: TRBJ2-2
abundance: .
d_gene: .
v_gene: TRBV5-1
CDR3nt: TGCGCCAGCAGCCTGGAGGGGGCCACCGGGGAGCTGTTTTTT
CDR3aa: CASSLEGATGELFF

j_gene: TRBJ1-1
abundance: .
d_gene: TRBD1
v_gene: TRBV7-6
CDR3nt: TGTGCCAGCAGCTCTGAGGCGACAGGGGGAATCGAAGCTTTCTTT
CDR3aa: CASSSEATGGIEAFF

j_gene: TRBJ2-5
abundance: .
d_gene: .
v_gene: TRBV5-4
CDR3nt: TGTGCCAGCAGCTTGGGGGCAGCAAAAGAGACCCAGTACTTC
CDR3aa: CASSLGAAKETQYF

j_gene: TRBJ1-5
abundance: .
d_gene: .
v_gene: TRBV16
CDR3nt: TGTGCCAGCAGCCAATCTGGCCAGGGTGATCAGCCCCAGCATTTT
CDR3aa: CASSQSGQGDQPQHF

j_gene: TRBJ1-1
abundance: .
d_gene: TRBD1
v_gene: TRBV7-9
CDR3nt: TGTGCCAGCAGCGAAGGGGGCAGGGGGAACACTGAAGCTTTCTTT
CDR3aa: CASSEGGRGNTEAFF

j_gene: TRBJ2-7
abundance: .
d_gene: .
v_gene: TRBV5-1
CDR3nt: TGCGCCAGCAGCCTACCGGACAGATTCTACGAGCAGTACTTC
CDR3aa: CASSLPDRFYEQYF

j_gene: TRBJ2-3
abundance: .
d_gene: .
v_gene: TRBV30
CDR3nt: TGTGCCTGGAGTCCCTGGCGAGGGAGTTCCACAGATACGCAGTATTTT
CDR3aa: CAWSPWRGSSTDTQYF

j_gene: TRBJ2-5
abundance: once
d_gene: TRBD1
v_gene: TRBV29-1
CDR3nt: TGCAGCGTTGGGGGACAGAGAGAGACCCAGTACTTC
CDR3aa: CSVGGQRETQYF

j_gene: TRBJ2-1
abundance: .
d_gene: TRBD1
v_gene: TRBV6-5
CDR3nt: TGTGCCAGCAGAGACAGGGCGCTTTTAGGGGATGCGCAGTTCTTC
CDR3aa: CASRDRALLGDAQFF

j_gene: TRBJ2-1
abundance: .
d_gene: .
v_gene: TRBV5-1
CDR3nt: TGCGCCAGCAGCTTGTCTCCGACTGCCCGGGACTCCTACAATGAGCAGTTCTTC
CDR3aa: CASSLSPTARDSYNEQFF

j_gene: TRBJ1-6
abundance: .
d_gene: .
v_gene: TRBV30
CDR3nt: TGTGCCTGGTCCCACTCCGGGACTGGAAATTCACCCCTCCACTTT
CDR3aa: CAWSHSGTGNSPLHF

j_gene: TRBJ2-1
abundance: .
d_gene: .
v_gene: TRBV12-3/TRBV12-4
CDR3nt: TGTGCCAGCAGTTTAAGGGGATTCGGGCAGTTCTTC
CDR3aa: CASSLRGFGQFF

j_gene: TRBJ1-2
abundance: .
d_gene: .
v_gene: TRBV3-1/TRBV3-2
CDR3nt: TGTGCCAGCAGCCCCCGACAAGCGGGCAATTATGGCTACACCTTC
CDR3aa: CASSPRQAGNYGYTF

j_gene: TRBJ1-2
abundance: .
d_gene: .
v_gene: TRBV7-3
CDR3nt: TGTGCCAGCAGCCTAACGCGGGGTGGCTACACCTTC
CDR3aa: CASSLTRGGYTF

j_gene: TRBJ1-5
abundance: .
d_gene: TRBD1
v_gene: TRBV7-8
CDR3nt: TGTGCCAGCAGCTTAGACCAGAGGACAGGGGCGAACCAGCCCCAGCATTTT
CDR3aa: CASSLDQRTGANQPQHF

j_gene: TRBJ1-5
abundance: .
d_gene: .
v_gene: TRBV27
CDR3nt: TGTGCCAGCAGTTTACAGGGTGTGAATCAGCCCCAGCATTTT
CDR3aa: CASSLQGVNQPQHF

j_gene: TRBJ1-4
abundance: once
d_gene: TRBD1
v_gene: TRBV6-5
CDR3nt: TGTGCCAGCAGCGCAGGGGGCACTAATGAAAAACTGTTTTTT
CDR3aa: CASSAGGTNEKLFF

j_gene: TRBJ2-1
abundance: .
d_gene: .
v_gene: TRBV5-1
CDR3nt: TGCGCCAGCAGCTTGGGGGCTATTAACAATGAGCAGTTCTTC
CDR3aa: CASSLGAINNEQFF

j_gene: TRBJ1-5
abundance: .
d_gene: .
v_gene: TRBV7-6
CDR3nt: TGTGCCAGCAGCACGACAGGAATCGGACCCCAGCATTTT
CDR3aa: CASSTTGIGPQHF

j_gene: TRBJ1-2
abundance: once
d_gene: TRBD1
v_gene: TRBV30
CDR3nt: TGTGCCTGGAGCTGGGACAGGGGGTTTAACTATGGCTACACCTTC
CDR3aa: CAWSWDRGFNYGYTF